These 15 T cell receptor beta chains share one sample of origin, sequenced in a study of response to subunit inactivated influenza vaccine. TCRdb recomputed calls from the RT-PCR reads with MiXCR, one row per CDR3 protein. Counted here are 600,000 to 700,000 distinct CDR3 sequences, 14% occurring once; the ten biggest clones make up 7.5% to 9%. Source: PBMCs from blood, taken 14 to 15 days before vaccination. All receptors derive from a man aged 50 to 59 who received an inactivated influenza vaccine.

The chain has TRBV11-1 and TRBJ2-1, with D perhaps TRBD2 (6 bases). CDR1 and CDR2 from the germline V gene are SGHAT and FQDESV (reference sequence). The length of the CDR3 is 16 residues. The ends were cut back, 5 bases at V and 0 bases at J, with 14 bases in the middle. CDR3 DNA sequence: TGTGCCAGCAGCGCAAGGAGGGACCGCTCCTACAATGAGCAGTTCTTC. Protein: CASSARRDRSYNEQFF.

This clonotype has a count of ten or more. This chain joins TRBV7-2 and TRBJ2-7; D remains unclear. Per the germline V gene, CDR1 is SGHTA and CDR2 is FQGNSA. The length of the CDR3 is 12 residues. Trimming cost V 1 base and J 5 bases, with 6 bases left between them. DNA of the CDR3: TGTGCCAGCAGCTTAGTGTTAAACGAGCAGTACTTC. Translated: CASSLVLNEQYF.

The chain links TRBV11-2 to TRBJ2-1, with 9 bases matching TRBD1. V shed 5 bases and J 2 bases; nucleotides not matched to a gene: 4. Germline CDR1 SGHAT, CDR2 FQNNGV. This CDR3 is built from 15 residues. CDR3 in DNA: TGTGCCAGCAGCCAGCGGACAGGGGCCTACAATGAGCAGTTCTTC. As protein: CASSQRTGAYNEQFF.

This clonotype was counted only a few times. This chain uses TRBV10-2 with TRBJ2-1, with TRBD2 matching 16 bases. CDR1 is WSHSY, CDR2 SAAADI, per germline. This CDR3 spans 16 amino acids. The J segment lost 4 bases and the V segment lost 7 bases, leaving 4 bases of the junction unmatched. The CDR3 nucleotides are TGCGCCAGCACCGGGACTAGCGGGAGGGAATACAATGAGCAGTTCTTC. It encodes CASTGTSGREYNEQFF.

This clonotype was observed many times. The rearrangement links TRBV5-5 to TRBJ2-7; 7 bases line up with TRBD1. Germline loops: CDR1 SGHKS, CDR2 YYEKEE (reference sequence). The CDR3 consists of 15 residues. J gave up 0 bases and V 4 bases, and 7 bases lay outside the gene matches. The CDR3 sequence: CASSVTTGSSYEQYF. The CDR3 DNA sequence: TGTGCCAGCAGCGTGACGACAGGGTCCTCCTACGAGCAGTACTTC.

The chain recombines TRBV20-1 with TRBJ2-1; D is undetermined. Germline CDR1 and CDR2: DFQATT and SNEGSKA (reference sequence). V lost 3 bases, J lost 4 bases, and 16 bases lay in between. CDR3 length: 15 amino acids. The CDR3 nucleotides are TGCAGTGCTAGCTATGGGCGGACGGAGTACAATGAGCAGTTCTTC. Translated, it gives CSASYGRTEYNEQFF.

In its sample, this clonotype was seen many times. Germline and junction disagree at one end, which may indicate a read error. For the CDR3, the DNA is TGTGCCAGCAGCTTGGGGGGAACAGCCAATCAGCCCCAGCATTTT. Its translation is CASSLGGTANQPQHF. The rearrangement uses TRBV5-1 and TRBJ1-5, with D maybe TRBD1 (5 bases). CDR3 length: 15 amino acids. The V gene's germline CDR1 is SGHRS and CDR2 YFSETQ. Based on the CDR3 plus reference TRBV5-1 and TRBJ1-5, the full variable domain is KAGVTQTPRYLIKTRGQQVTLSCSPISGHRSVSWYQQTPGQGLQFLFEYFSETQRNKGNFPGRFSGRQFSNSRSEMNVSTLELGDSALYLCASSLGGTANQPQHFGDGTRLSIL.

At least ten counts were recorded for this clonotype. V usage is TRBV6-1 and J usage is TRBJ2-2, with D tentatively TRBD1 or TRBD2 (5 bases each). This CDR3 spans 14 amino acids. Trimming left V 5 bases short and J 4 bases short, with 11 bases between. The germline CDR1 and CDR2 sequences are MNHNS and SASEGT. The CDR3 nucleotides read TGTGCCAGCAGTCTGGGACGTGGCACCGGGGAGCTGTTTTTT. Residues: CASSLGRGTGELFF.

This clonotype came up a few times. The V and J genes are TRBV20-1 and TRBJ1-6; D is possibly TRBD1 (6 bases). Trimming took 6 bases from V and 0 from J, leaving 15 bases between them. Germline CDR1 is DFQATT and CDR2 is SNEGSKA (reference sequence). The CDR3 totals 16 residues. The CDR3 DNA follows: TGCAGTGCCTCCGGGGGGGGCCTCTCCTATAATTCACCCCTCCACTTT. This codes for CSASGGGLSYNSPLHF.

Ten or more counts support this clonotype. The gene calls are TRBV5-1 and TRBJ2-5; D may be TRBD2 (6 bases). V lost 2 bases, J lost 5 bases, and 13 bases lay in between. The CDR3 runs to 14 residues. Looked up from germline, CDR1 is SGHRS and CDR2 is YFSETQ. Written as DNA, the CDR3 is TGCGCCAGCAGCTTACAGCGAGGAGGGGAGACCCAGTACTTC. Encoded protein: CASSLQRGGETQYF.

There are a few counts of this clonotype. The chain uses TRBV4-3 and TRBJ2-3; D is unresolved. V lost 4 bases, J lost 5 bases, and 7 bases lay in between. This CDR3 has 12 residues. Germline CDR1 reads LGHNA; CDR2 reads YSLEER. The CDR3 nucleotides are TGCGCCAGCAGCCTTAAAGGAGATACGCAGTATTTT. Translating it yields CASSLKGDTQYF.

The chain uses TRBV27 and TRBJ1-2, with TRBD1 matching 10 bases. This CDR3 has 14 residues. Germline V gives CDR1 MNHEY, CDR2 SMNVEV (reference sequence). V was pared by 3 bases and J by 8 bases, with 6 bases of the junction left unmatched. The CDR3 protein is CASSFRQGARGYTF. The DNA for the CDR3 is TGTGCCAGCAGTTTCCGACAGGGGGCACGAGGCTACACCTTC.

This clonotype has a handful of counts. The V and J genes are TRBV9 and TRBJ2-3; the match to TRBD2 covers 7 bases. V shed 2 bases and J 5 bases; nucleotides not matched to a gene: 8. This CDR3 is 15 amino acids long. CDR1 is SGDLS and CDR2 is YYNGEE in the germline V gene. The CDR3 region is CASSVGGVARDTQYF. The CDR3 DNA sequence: TGTGCCAGCAGCGTTGGGGGGGTCGCGAGAGATACGCAGTATTTT.

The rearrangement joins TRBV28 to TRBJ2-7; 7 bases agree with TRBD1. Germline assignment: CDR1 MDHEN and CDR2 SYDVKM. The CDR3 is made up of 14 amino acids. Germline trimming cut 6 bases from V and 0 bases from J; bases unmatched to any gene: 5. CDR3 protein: CASRSDRSSYEQYF. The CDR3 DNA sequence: TGTGCCAGCAGGTCGGACAGGAGCTCCTACGAGCAGTACTTC.

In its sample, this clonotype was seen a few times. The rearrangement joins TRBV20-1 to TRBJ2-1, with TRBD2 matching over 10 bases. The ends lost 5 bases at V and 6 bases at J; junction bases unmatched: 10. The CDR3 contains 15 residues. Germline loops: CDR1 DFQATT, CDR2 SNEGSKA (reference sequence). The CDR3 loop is CSAPRSGRGVNEQFF. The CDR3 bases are TGCAGTGCTCCAAGGAGCGGGAGGGGGGTCAATGAGCAGTTCTTC.